A selection of T cell receptor beta chains follows, all from one sample in a study of T cell repertoires in cytomegalovirus infection. These receptors are not linked to any known antigen. One entry per CDR3 protein results from TCRdb running MiXCR on the reads. The table has hundreds of thousands of distinct CDR3 sequences, roughly 31% seen once. The specimen comprised cultured CD8+ T cells from PBMCs, sampled from culture after CMV antigen stimulation. These receptors came from a human donor in good health (CMV status not recorded). Some clones in this sample may be carry-over from other donors' samples. Both conserved end residues are part of each CDR3. A D gene is named only where the DNA matches it firmly. Only some rows state a clone size, as once, few, many or a class for expanded clones.

v_gene	d_gene	j_gene	abundance	CDR3nt	CDR3aa
TRBV23-1	NA	TRBJ1-5	once	TGCGCCAGCAGTCAATTACCCTTGGACAGTTATAGCAATCAGCCCCAGCATTTT	CASSQLPLDSYSNQPQHF
TRBV7-9	TRBD1	TRBJ2-7	few	TGTGCCAGCAGCTTAGTAGGACAGGAAACCTACGAGCAGTACTTC	CASSLVGQETYEQYF
TRBV6-2/TRBV6-3	NA	TRBJ2-1	NA	TGTGCCAGCAGGGGGGGAACGGGCTCCTACAATGAGCAGTTCTTC	CASRGGTGSYNEQFF
TRBV9	TRBD1	TRBJ1-1	NA	TGTGCCAGCAGCGTAGCGGAGGGGGCCTTCACTGAAGCTTTCTTT	CASSVAEGAFTEAFF
TRBV2	TRBD1	TRBJ2-5	NA	TGTGCCAGCAGCCCCGGCCAGGGGGTCCCTCGGACCCAGTACTTC	CASSPGQGVPRTQYF
TRBV29-1	TRBD1	TRBJ2-4	NA	TGCAGCGTATCGGGACAGCCAAACATTCAGTACTTC	CSVSGQPNIQYF
TRBV7-4	TRBD2	TRBJ2-1	once	TGTGCCAGCAGCTCTAGCGGGGGGGCTAGGGAGCAGTCCTTC	CASSSSGGAREQSF
TRBV7-8	TRBD1	TRBJ1-5	NA	TGTGCCAGCAGCTCCAGACAGGGGGCTGAACAGCCCCAGCATTTT	CASSSRQGAEQPQHF
TRBV7-8	NA	TRBJ2-3	many	TGTGCCAGCAGCTTATTCGAGTACACAGATACGCAGTATTTT	CASSLFEYTDTQYF
TRBV25-1	NA	TRBJ2-3	NA	TGTGCCAGCAGTGAGTTGGGTAGCACAGATACGCAGTATTTT	CASSELGSTDTQYF
TRBV7-3	TRBD2	TRBJ2-3	NA	TGTGCCAGCAGCTTTGGGGCTAGCGGGTGGGATACGCAGTATTTT	CASSFGASGWDTQYF
TRBV27	NA	TRBJ2-1	NA	TGTGCCAGCAGTCAGGGCGCCGGGCAGTTCTTC	CASSQGAGQFF
TRBV20-1	NA	TRBJ2-6	few	TGCAGTGCTAGAGATATGGAGTCTGGGGCCAACGTCCTGACTTTC	CSARDMESGANVLTF
TRBV25-1	NA	TRBJ1-1	once	TGTGCCAGCAGTGAATGGGGCGGGGGCCGGAGGACTGAAGCTTTCTTT	CASSEWGGGRRTEAFF
TRBV10-3	TRBD1	TRBJ1-2	NA	TGTGCCATCCCCGAACCGGACAGGTCAAATGGCTACACCTTC	CAIPEPDRSNGYTF